This T cell receptor beta chain was recorded in a study of blood T cell repertoires in COVID-19. Sequencing was performed with immunoSEQ multiplex PCR; in TCRdb, only in-frame clones are kept and a portion is missing. This sample has approximately 300,000 clones; 90% occur once, and the top ten carry roughly 7%. Germline CDR1 and CDR2: SGHNT and YYREEE (reference sequence). CDR3 length equals 14 residues. Trimming removed 6 bases from V and 5 bases from J; junction bases left unmatched: 11. Specimen: peripheral blood. This clonotype was sampled from a woman aged 25 to 39 with COVID-19, enrolled during active disease. This chain uses TRBV5-4 with TRBJ2-7; 7 nucleotides line up with TRBD2. This chain's CDR3 is CASTQGGRANEQYF. The CDR3 bases are TGTGCCAGCACCCAGGGAGGGAGGGCTAACGAGCAGTACTTC.